Listed below are T cell receptor beta chains from one sample, sequenced in a study of spatial heterogeneity in lung cancer. TCRdb ran MiXCR on the 5' RACE reads and lists one entry per CDR3 protein. The sample shows 43,000 or so distinct CDR3 sequences, about 10% of them seen only once. This material consisted of PBMCs, taken at follow-up. Receptors were obtained from a male donor with early-stage non-small cell lung cancer. Both conserved end residues are part of each CDR3. D genes are given only for firm matches. Only part of the rows carry a size: once, few, many, or a class if the clone is expanded.

V gene: TRBV29-1; D gene: -; clone size: -; J gene: TRBJ2-3; CDR3 DNA: TGCAGCGTTGGGGCGAGGCTAGCGTTGGATACGCAGTATTTT; CDR3 protein: CSVGARLALDTQYF
V gene: TRBV19; D gene: TRBD1; clone size: -; J gene: TRBJ2-7; CDR3 DNA: TGTGCCAGTAGCCGGGACAGGTCCTACGAGCAGTACTTC; CDR3 protein: CASSRDRSYEQYF
V gene: TRBV18; D gene: -; clone size: few; J gene: TRBJ2-2; CDR3 DNA: TGTGCCAGCTCACCATTTACCGGGGAGCTGTTTTTT; CDR3 protein: CASSPFTGELFF
V gene: TRBV20-1; D gene: TRBD1; clone size: -; J gene: TRBJ1-1; CDR3 DNA: TGCAGTGGCCACACGACAGGGTTAAACACTGAAGCTTTCTTT; CDR3 protein: CSGHTTGLNTEAFF
V gene: TRBV20-1; D gene: TRBD1; clone size: many; J gene: TRBJ2-1; CDR3 DNA: TGCAGTGCTCCCTCCGAGACAGGGGGTTCCTACAATGAGCAGTTCTTC; CDR3 protein: CSAPSETGGSYNEQFF
V gene: TRBV3-1; D gene: -; clone size: few; J gene: TRBJ1-1; CDR3 DNA: TGTGCCAGCAGCCAAGCTTACAGGACGAACACTGAAGCTTTCTTT; CDR3 protein: CASSQAYRTNTEAFF
V gene: TRBV9; D gene: -; clone size: few; J gene: TRBJ1-2; CDR3 DNA: TGTGCCAGCAGCGTAGCTGAGGGAATGGTCCATGGCTACACCTTC; CDR3 protein: CASSVAEGMVHGYTF
V gene: TRBV9; D gene: -; clone size: few; J gene: TRBJ1-2; CDR3 DNA: TGTGCCAGCAGCGTATCCGGGCTTGGCTACACCTTC; CDR3 protein: CASSVSGLGYTF
V gene: TRBV19; D gene: TRBD2; clone size: few; J gene: TRBJ2-7; CDR3 DNA: TGTGCCAGTAGTCTCGGACTAGCGAGGACCTACGAGCAGTACTTC; CDR3 protein: CASSLGLARTYEQYF
V gene: TRBV7-2; D gene: -; clone size: -; J gene: TRBJ2-7; CDR3 DNA: TGTGCCAGCAGCAGAAATCCAGGGGGGTACGAGCAGTACTTC; CDR3 protein: CASSRNPGGYEQYF
V gene: TRBV10-3; D gene: -; clone size: -; J gene: TRBJ2-5; CDR3 DNA: TGTGCCATCAGTGAGTCTAGTCGGGAGGAGACCCAGTACTTC; CDR3 protein: CAISESSREETQYF
V gene: TRBV6-5; D gene: TRBD2; clone size: many; J gene: TRBJ2-1; CDR3 DNA: TGTGCCAGCAGTTACGGGCGGGAGGGCGGTGAGCAGTTCTTC; CDR3 protein: CASSYGREGGEQFF
V gene: TRBV5-1; D gene: -; clone size: -; J gene: TRBJ2-3; CDR3 DNA: TGCGCCAGCAGCTTGGTTCAGCCCACAGATACGCAGTATTTT; CDR3 protein: CASSLVQPTDTQYF
V gene: TRBV7-2; D gene: TRBD1; clone size: many; J gene: TRBJ2-7; CDR3 DNA: TGTGCCAGCAGCTCGAGTCGGGACAGAACCTACGAGCAGTACTTC; CDR3 protein: CASSSSRDRTYEQYF
V gene: TRBV5-1; D gene: -; clone size: many; J gene: TRBJ1-5; CDR3 DNA: TGCGCCAGCAGCTTGGCTCCCGGGTCTGGGGGTCAGCCCCAGCATTTT; CDR3 protein: CASSLAPGSGGQPQHF
V gene: TRBV2; D gene: -; clone size: many; J gene: TRBJ2-5; CDR3 DNA: TGTGCCAGCAGTTATATTACAGGTTTCCAAGAGACCCAGTACTTC; CDR3 protein: CASSYITGFQETQYF
V gene: TRBV30; D gene: TRBD1; clone size: many; J gene: TRBJ1-2; CDR3 DNA: TGTGCCTGGAACGAGGGGGCTTACTATGGCTACACCTTC; CDR3 protein: CAWNEGAYYGYTF
V gene: TRBV18; D gene: -; clone size: many; J gene: TRBJ2-7; CDR3 DNA: TGTGCCAGCTCACCAAGTAGACAGGCGCCTTACGAGCAGTACTTC; CDR3 protein: CASSPSRQAPYEQYF
V gene: TRBV7-3; D gene: -; clone size: many; J gene: TRBJ2-1; CDR3 DNA: TGTGCCAGCAGCCCGGACTGGGGTGGGAGTGAGCAGTTCTTC; CDR3 protein: CASSPDWGGSEQFF
V gene: TRBV7-8; D gene: TRBD2; clone size: many; J gene: TRBJ2-3; CDR3 DNA: TGTGCCAGCAGCACCGTTAGCGGGGGCACGGATACGCAGTATTTT; CDR3 protein: CASSTVSGGTDTQYF
V gene: TRBV11-3; D gene: TRBD2; clone size: few; J gene: TRBJ2-1; CDR3 DNA: TGTGCCAGCAGCTTAGGAGTTAGCGGGCTCAGCTCCTACAATGAGCAGTTCTTC; CDR3 protein: CASSLGVSGLSSYNEQFF
V gene: TRBV29-1; D gene: TRBD2; clone size: many; J gene: TRBJ2-7; CDR3 DNA: TGCAGCGTTGAACCACTAGCGGGAGGCACCTACGAGCAGTACTTC; CDR3 protein: CSVEPLAGGTYEQYF
V gene: TRBV4-2; D gene: -; clone size: many; J gene: TRBJ1-1; CDR3 DNA: TGTGCCAGCAGCCAAAGCCGATCCACTGAAGCTTTCTTT; CDR3 protein: CASSQSRSTEAFF
V gene: TRBV7-9; D gene: -; clone size: many; J gene: TRBJ2-7; CDR3 DNA: TGTGCCAGCAGCCCCCCCGTGAGCGAGCAGTACTTC; CDR3 protein: CASSPPVSEQYF
V gene: TRBV30; D gene: -; clone size: few; J gene: TRBJ2-3; CDR3 DNA: TGTGCCTGTCACCAGGGCCGGGGGCCATCAGATACGCAGTATTTT; CDR3 protein: CACHQGRGPSDTQYF
V gene: TRBV7-2; D gene: TRBD2; clone size: -; J gene: TRBJ2-2; CDR3 DNA: TGTGCCAGCAGCTTAGCCCCCCTAGCGGCAGGCACCGGGGAGCTGTTTTTT; CDR3 protein: CASSLAPLAAGTGELFF
V gene: TRBV15; D gene: -; clone size: many; J gene: TRBJ1-6; CDR3 DNA: TGTGCCACCAGCAGAGATTTCGGCAGCTCCTATAATTCACCCCTCCACTTT; CDR3 protein: CATSRDFGSSYNSPLHF
V gene: TRBV6-2/TRBV6-3; D gene: -; clone size: many; J gene: TRBJ2-5; CDR3 DNA: TGTGCCAGCAGACCCCGTACCCCAGTCCAAGAGACCCAGTACTTC; CDR3 protein: CASRPRTPVQETQYF
V gene: TRBV3-1; D gene: TRBD2; clone size: -; J gene: TRBJ2-1; CDR3 DNA: TGTGCCAGCAGCACAACGGGACTAGGCTACAATGAGCAGTTCTTC; CDR3 protein: CASSTTGLGYNEQFF
V gene: TRBV29-1; D gene: -; clone size: many; J gene: TRBJ2-3; CDR3 DNA: TGCAGCGTTTCTATAGGGCAGGTCTCAGATACGCAGTATTTT; CDR3 protein: CSVSIGQVSDTQYF
V gene: TRBV25-1; D gene: -; clone size: many; J gene: TRBJ1-2; CDR3 DNA: TGTGCCAGCACGACAGGTCGCGGCTATGGCTACACCTTC; CDR3 protein: CASTTGRGYGYTF
V gene: TRBV12-3/TRBV12-4; D gene: TRBD2; clone size: many; J gene: TRBJ2-5; CDR3 DNA: TGTGCCAGCAGTGCAACCGGGACTAGTCGCCTGGAGACCCAGTACTTC; CDR3 protein: CASSATGTSRLETQYF
V gene: TRBV27; D gene: TRBD1; clone size: -; J gene: TRBJ2-5; CDR3 DNA: TGTGCCAGCAGTTCGGACAGGAGGGAGACCCAGTACTTC; CDR3 protein: CASSSDRRETQYF
V gene: TRBV4-3; D gene: -; clone size: few; J gene: TRBJ2-2; CDR3 DNA: TGCGCCAGCAGCCGAGGGGAAGACACCGGGGAGCTGTTTTTT; CDR3 protein: CASSRGEDTGELFF
V gene: TRBV6-2/TRBV6-3; D gene: -; clone size: -; J gene: TRBJ1-4; CDR3 DNA: TGTGCCAGCAGTGATCAGGAGCCTCACGAAAAACTGTTTTTT; CDR3 protein: CASSDQEPHEKLFF
V gene: TRBV7-9; D gene: TRBD2; clone size: many; J gene: TRBJ2-7; CDR3 DNA: TGTGCCAGCAGCTTAGGACTAGCGGGGCACGAGCAGTACTTC; CDR3 protein: CASSLGLAGHEQYF
V gene: TRBV19; D gene: -; clone size: -; J gene: TRBJ2-3; CDR3 DNA: TGTACCAGGGATATACGGGGGAGCCCAGATACGCAGTATTTT; CDR3 protein: CTRDIRGSPDTQYF
V gene: TRBV6-2/TRBV6-3; D gene: -; clone size: many; J gene: TRBJ2-6; CDR3 DNA: TGTGCCAGCAAAACCACCTCTGGGGCCAACGTCCTGACTTTC; CDR3 protein: CASKTTSGANVLTF
V gene: TRBV7-8; D gene: TRBD2; clone size: many; J gene: TRBJ2-1; CDR3 DNA: TGTGCCAGCAAGAACGGTAAAAGGACTAGCGGACACAATGAGCAGTTCTTC; CDR3 protein: CASKNGKRTSGHNEQFF
V gene: TRBV5-6; D gene: TRBD2; clone size: -; J gene: TRBJ2-7; CDR3 DNA: TGTGCCAGCAGCTTTCCTAGCGGTACCTACGAGCAGTACTTC; CDR3 protein: CASSFPSGTYEQYF
V gene: TRBV7-2; D gene: -; clone size: few; J gene: TRBJ2-7; CDR3 DNA: TGTGCCAGCAGCTTAACGAGGGGGTGGAACGAGCAGTACTTC; CDR3 protein: CASSLTRGWNEQYF
V gene: TRBV7-9; D gene: -; clone size: many; J gene: TRBJ2-5; CDR3 DNA: TGTGCCAGCAGTTTGGGCCTCCAAGAGACCCAGTACTTC; CDR3 protein: CASSLGLQETQYF
V gene: TRBV7-2; D gene: TRBD2; clone size: many; J gene: TRBJ2-7; CDR3 DNA: TGTGCCAGCAGCTTAGACGGGAGGGAGGACGAGCAGTACTTC; CDR3 protein: CASSLDGREDEQYF
V gene: TRBV5-1; D gene: -; clone size: -; J gene: TRBJ2-7; CDR3 DNA: TGCGCCAGCAGCTCTCCGACTAGTCAAACCTACGAGCAGTACTTC; CDR3 protein: CASSSPTSQTYEQYF
V gene: TRBV7-2; D gene: -; clone size: many; J gene: TRBJ1-6; CDR3 DNA: TGTGCCAGCAGCTTGGCACGAGACCTTACCTCCTATAATTCACCCCTCCACTTT; CDR3 protein: CASSLARDLTSYNSPLHF
V gene: TRBV5-1; D gene: -; clone size: few; J gene: TRBJ1-1; CDR3 DNA: TGCGCCAGCAGCTTGGAACATGCGAACACTGAAGCTTTCTTT; CDR3 protein: CASSLEHANTEAFF
V gene: TRBV12-3/TRBV12-4; D gene: -; clone size: many; J gene: TRBJ1-2; CDR3 DNA: TGTGCCAGCAGTTTACGGTCCGTTAGCTACACCTTC; CDR3 protein: CASSLRSVSYTF